The 8 T cell receptor beta chains given below trace back to one sample, sequenced in a study of cytomegalovirus exposure and HLA in healthy donors (dated by TCRdb to 2017 to 2019). The library was obtained by the immunoSEQ multiplex PCR assay. For the multiplex PCR, a mixture combining 60 forward primers for TCR Vbeta segments and 13 reverse primers for TCR Jbeta segments was used. This immuneACCESS table, as held by TCRdb, lists in-frame sequences with V and J called but not all clones. Of the missing ones, under half trace to an unresolved V gene in checked studies; the others have no known cause. This sample holds about 100,000 clones; 76% were observed only once. 4% of the sample belongs to the ten largest clones. The sequenced sample was PBMCs. The receptors were gathered from a woman aged 50 to 65 in good health and CMV-seropositive.

This clone has more than one count but fewer than ten. The chain employs TRBV29-1 and TRBJ2-7; 7 bases agree with TRBD1. Germline CDR1 SQVTM, CDR2 ANQGSEA. V was pared by 4 bases and J by 2 bases, with 8 bases of the junction left unmatched. This CDR3 is 14 amino acids long. In nucleotides, the CDR3 is TGCAGCGTTGGGGGACAGATACACGCCTACGAGCAGTACTTC. It yields the protein CSVGGQIHAYEQYF.

This clone was detected only a few times. This sequence joins TRBV30 and TRBJ1-1, with 8 bases that match TRBD1. Germline assignment: CDR1 GTSNPN and CDR2 SVGIG (reference sequence). The CDR3 spans 11 residues. The trim removed 5 bases at V and 6 bases at J, leaving 2 bases unmatched. The CDR3 sequence is CAWGQGPEAFF. The CDR3 DNA reads as TGTGCCTGGGGACAGGGCCCTGAAGCTTTCTTT. The full variable domain, with the rest looked up from reference TRBV30 and TRBJ1-1, is SQTIHQWPATLVQPVGSPLSLECTVEGTSNPNLYWYRQAAGRGLQLLFYSVGIGQISSEVPQNLSASRPQDRQFILSSKKLLLSDSGFYLCAWGQGPEAFFGQGTRLTVV.

J is TRBJ2-1 and V is TRBV9, with TRBD2 identical over 13 bases. The CDR3 is made up of 14 amino acids. Unmatched junction bases numbered 3, after V lost 6 bases and J lost 6 bases. Per the germline V gene, CDR1 is SGDLS and CDR2 is YYNGEE. In nucleotides, the CDR3 is TGTGCCAGCACACTAGCGGGGGGGTCCAATGAGCAGTTCTTC. It encodes CASTLAGGSNEQFF.

V gene TRBV7-6 combines with J gene TRBJ2-1, with 11 bases fitting TRBD2. The CDR3 contains 16 residues. Germline V gene sequence: CDR1 SGHVS, CDR2 FNYEAQ. V lost 6 bases to trimming and J lost 4 bases; unmatched junction nucleotides: 8. CDR3 coding DNA: TGTGCCAGCAGTTGGGTAGCGGGAGGGGGGTACAATGAGCAGTTCTTC. Translation: CASSWVAGGGYNEQFF.

This clone was seen just once. The chain recombines TRBV19 with TRBJ1-2; 8 nucleotides agree with TRBD1. This CDR3 spans 15 amino acids. Germline V gene data show CDR1 as LNHDA and CDR2 as SQIVND (reference sequence). V shed 0 bases and J 4 bases; nucleotides not matched to a gene: 4. The CDR3 reads CASSIERQGPYGYTF. In nucleotides, the CDR3 is TGTGCCAGTAGTATAGAACGACAGGGGCCCTATGGCTACACCTTC.

V and J are TRBV15 and TRBJ2-5; the D gene is possibly TRBD2 (6 bases). This CDR3 contains 14 residues. Trimming pared 1 base from V and 5 bases from J, leaving 11 bases between. The germline CDR1 and CDR2 sequences are LNHNV and YYDKDF (reference sequence). The CDR3 sequence: CATSRGGVGETQYF. CDR3 nucleotide sequence: TGTGCCACCAGCAGAGGCGGGGTGGGGGAGACCCAGTACTTC.

In this sample, this clone turned up once. The chain has TRBV5-4 and TRBJ2-7; the match to TRBD1 covers 8 bases. Germline values: CDR1 SGHNT, CDR2 YYREEE (reference sequence). Losses at the gene ends were 2 bases for V and 2 bases for J; bases not matched to a gene: 0. There are 13 residues in the CDR3. The CDR3 here is CASSLQGAYEQYF. The DNA for the CDR3 is TGTGCCAGCAGCTTACAGGGGGCCTACGAGCAGTACTTC.

This rearrangement joins TRBV6-5 to TRBJ2-1; the match to TRBD1 covers 10 bases. The CDR3 has 16 residues. V shed 3 bases and J 7 bases; nucleotides not matched to a gene: 9. Germline assignment: CDR1 MNHEY and CDR2 SVGAGI. The CDR3 coding sequence is TGTGCCAGCAGTTATGGGACAGGGGTAGGTAGGAATGAGCAGTTCTTC. As protein: CASSYGTGVGRNEQFF.